Listed here are 23 T cell receptor beta chains from one sample, sequenced in a study of T cell responses to AZD1222 COVID-19 vaccine. Generated by immunoSEQ multiplex PCR, the TCRdb table keeps only in-frame clones and is missing some. Among 140,000 to 150,000 clones listed, 75% to 90% were seen once. This specimen was peripheral blood, taken on day 0 of AZD1222 vaccination. The receptors stem from an adult in good health.

J is TRBJ1-4 and V is TRBV4-2; the D is unclear. Germline V gives CDR1 LGHNA, CDR2 YNFKEQ. With 2 bases removed from V and 0 bases from J, the gap between germline ends came to 7 bases. The length of the CDR3 is 15 residues. CDR3 DNA: TGTGCCAGCAGCCAATGGGGAGCAACTAATGAAAAACTGTTTTTT. Translated: CASSQWGATNEKLFF.

The genes are TRBV9 and TRBJ1-5, with D possibly TRBD1 on 6 matching bases. Per germline, CDR1 SGDLS and CDR2 YYNGEE. V was trimmed by 4 bases and J by 6 bases, leaving 17 bases between them. The CDR3 sequence is 15 residues long. Here the CDR3 reads CASSPSGGAGQPQHF. As DNA, the CDR3 is TGTGCCAGCAGCCCGAGCGGGGGGGCGGGTCAGCCCCAGCATTTT.

The rearrangement uses TRBV19 and TRBJ1-5, with D uncertain. The CDR3 contains 13 residues. The germline V gene encodes CDR1 LNHDA and CDR2 SQIVND (reference sequence). V gave up 7 bases and J gave up 7 bases, with 14 bases separating them. The CDR3 DNA reads as TGTGCCAGTACCAAAAAAGAGAGGCAGCCCCAGCATTTT. Residues: CASTKKERQPQHF.

The chain is built from TRBV3-1 (or the pseudogene TRBV3-2) and TRBJ1-5, with a tentative D call TRBD1 (5 bases). Per the germline V gene, CDR1 is LGHDT and CDR2 is YNNKEL (reference sequence). The V and J ends lost 2 bases and 2 bases respectively, with 13 bases between them. The CDR3 runs to 16 residues. In DNA, the CDR3 is TGTGCCAGCAGCCAATCCGGGACCCTGGGCAATCAGCCCCAGCATTTT. Protein product: CASSQSGTLGNQPQHF.

This clone was seen a single time. The rearrangement uses TRBV19 and TRBJ2-1; 8 bases match TRBD1. The CDR3 spans 16 residues. J lost 6 bases, V lost 3 bases, and 10 bases had no gene match. Per germline, CDR1 LNHDA and CDR2 SQIVND (reference sequence). The CDR3 nucleotides are TGTGCCAGTAGTATCGCTCCACAGGGGGTCAGCAATGAGCAGTTCTTC. Its protein is CASSIAPQGVSNEQFF.

The chain carries TRBV11-2 and TRBJ2-5; 10 bases are shared with TRBD1. V shed 5 bases, J shed 5 bases, and the junction held 8 bases outside the gene matches. This CDR3 has 15 residues. In germline, CDR1 is SGHAT, CDR2 FQNNGV. CDR3: CASSRRTGGEETQYF. CDR3 bases: TGTGCCAGCAGCCGAAGGACAGGGGGTGAGGAGACCCAGTACTTC.

V usage is TRBV7-2 and J usage is TRBJ2-7; D gene ambiguous. This CDR3 comprises 11 residues. Germline values: CDR1 SGHTA, CDR2 FQGNSA. Trimming left V 4 bases short and J 2 bases short, with 3 bases between. CDR3 residues: CASSSAYEQYF. CDR3 in DNA: TGTGCCAGCAGCTCCGCCTACGAGCAGTACTTC. The variable domain in full, with the rest retrieved from reference TRBV7-2 and TRBJ2-7, is GAGVSQSPSNKVTEKGKDVELRCDPISGHTALYWYRQSLGQGLEFLIYFQGNSAPDKSGLPSDRFSAERTGGSVSTLTIQRTQQEDSAVYLCASSSAYEQYFGPGTRLTVT.

This chain uses TRBV19 with TRBJ1-1, with no clear D. Trimming left V 5 bases short and J 5 bases short, with 12 bases between. This CDR3 is 13 amino acids long. Germline loops: CDR1 LNHDA, CDR2 SQIVND (reference sequence). The CDR3 DNA reads TGTGCCAGTAGTTATAACCCGGTAACTGAAGCTTTCTTT. Translated, it gives CASSYNPVTEAFF.

The V gene is TRBV29-1, the J gene TRBJ2-7; D perhaps matches TRBD2 (7 bases). This CDR3 spans 15 amino acids. Germline V gene sequence: CDR1 SQVTM, CDR2 ANQGSEA. V lost 1 base and J lost 4, with 17 bases in between. In nucleotides, the CDR3 is TGCAGCGTTGAAGGAAGCGGGACGACAGGATACGAGCAGTACTTC. This gives the protein CSVEGSGTTGYEQYF.

The chain combines TRBV6-4 with TRBJ1-1; perhaps TRBD1 as D (6 bases). V was shortened by 6 bases and J by 4 bases, with 15 bases between the two germline ends. This CDR3 is built from 14 residues. Germline V gives CDR1 MRHNA, CDR2 SNTAGT. In nucleotides, the CDR3 is TGTGCCAGCAGAACCGGACAGACGGGCACTGAAGCTTTCTTT. This codes for CASRTGQTGTEAFF.

The J gene is TRBJ1-3, the V gene TRBV9; D remains ambiguous. Deletions cut 3 bases from V and 0 bases from J, with 10 bases between. Looked up from germline, CDR1 is SGDLS and CDR2 is YYNGEE. The CDR3 consists of 15 residues. The DNA of the CDR3 is TGTGCCAGCAGCGCCAGTTACGGCTCTGGAAACACCATATATTTT. This gives the protein CASSASYGSGNTIYF. Combining the CDR3 with reference TRBV9 and TRBJ1-3 gives the whole variable domain DSGVTQTPKHLITATGQRVTLRCSPRSGDLSVYWYQQSLDQGLQFLIQYYNGEERAKGNILERFSAQQFPDLHSELNLSSLELGDSALYFCASSASYGSGNTIYFGEGSWLTVV.

The CDR3 sequence: CASSFWDRSGSPLHF. CDR3 in DNA: TGTGCCAGCAGCTTCTGGGACAGGTCAGGATCACCCCTCCACTTT. The J gene is TRBJ1-6, the V gene TRBV5-4; 8 bases match TRBD1. There are 15 residues in the CDR3. Per the germline V gene, CDR1 is SGHNT and CDR2 is YYREEE (reference sequence). J was trimmed by 10 bases and V by 2 bases; bases with no gene match: 8.

The CDR3 region has the DNA TGTGCCAGCAGTCACCCTAAGGGTGAAGCTTTCTTT. Translating it yields CASSHPKGEAFF. This chain connects TRBV5-6 to TRBJ1-1; no reliable D call. In germline, CDR1 is SGHDT, CDR2 YYEEEE. The CDR3 sequence is 12 residues long. The V gene lost 5 bases and the J gene lost 7 bases, with 12 bases spanning the gap. The full variable domain, with the rest looked up from reference TRBV5-6 and TRBJ1-1, is DAGVTQSPTHLIKTRGQQVTLRCSPKSGHDTVSWYQQALGQGPQFIFQYYEEEERQRGNFPDRFSGHQFPNYSSELNVNALLLGDSALYLCASSHPKGEAFFGQGTRLTVV.

The genes are TRBV18 and TRBJ2-3; unclear D gene. Trimming stripped 6 bases from V and 2 bases from J, with 3 bases between. CDR1 is KGHSH, CDR2 LQKENI, per germline. The CDR3 length is 11 residues. CDR3 nucleotides: TGTGCCAGCTCCCCCACAGATACGCAGTATTTT. Residues: CASSPTDTQYF.

The J gene is TRBJ2-1, the V gene TRBV5-1; 13 nucleotides line up with TRBD2. Germline assignment: CDR1 SGHRS and CDR2 YFSETQ. Trimming removed 4 bases from V and 6 bases from J; junction bases left unmatched: 4. This CDR3 comprises 15 residues. CDR3 DNA: TGCGCCAGCAGCAGGGGACTAGCGGGACTCAATGAGCAGTTCTTC. As protein: CASSRGLAGLNEQFF.

The chain is built from TRBV2 and TRBJ1-1; 7 bases line up with TRBD1. The CDR3 is made up of 13 amino acids. CDR1 is SNHLY and CDR2 is FYNNEI in the germline V gene. V dropped 10 bases and J dropped 4; count of bases not matched to a gene: 9. The CDR3 loop is CATCPQGGTEAFF. DNA for the CDR3: TGTGCCACCTGTCCTCAGGGGGGCACTGAAGCTTTCTTT.

V gene TRBV19 combines with J gene TRBJ1-3; D not resolved. The germline gives CDR1 LNHDA, CDR2 SQIVND (reference sequence). The length of the CDR3 is 14 residues. V lost 4 bases and J lost 0, with 7 bases in between. The CDR3 DNA is TGTGCCAGTAGTAGCCCATCCTCTGGAAACACCATATATTTT. Translated, it gives CASSSPSSGNTIYF.

The chain employs TRBV6-5 and TRBJ2-5, with 7 bases that match TRBD1. Per the germline V gene, CDR1 is MNHEY and CDR2 is SVGAGI. CDR3 length equals 15 residues. Unmatched junction bases numbered 5, after V lost 4 bases and J lost 0 bases. DNA for the CDR3: TGTGCCAGCAGTTGGACAGGCCTACACCAAGAGACCCAGTACTTC. Protein sequence: CASSWTGLHQETQYF.

This rearrangement joins TRBV12-3 or TRBV12-4 to TRBJ2-3, with 10 bases fitting TRBD1. The CDR3 totals 13 residues. Germline trimming cut 10 bases from V and 1 base from J; bases unmatched to any gene: 2. In DNA form, the CDR3 reads TGTGCCATCGGACAGGGGGGCACAGATACGCAGTATTTT. Translated: CAIGQGGTDTQYF.

CDR3: CASSDPGYQPQHF. The DNA for the CDR3 is TGCGCCAGCAGTGACCCGGGGTATCAGCCCCAGCATTTT. The J gene is TRBJ1-5, the V gene TRBV10-2; D gene ambiguous. Germline assignment: CDR1 WSHSY and CDR2 SAAADI. The CDR3 is 13 amino acids. V lost 3 bases and J 5 bases, leaving 8 bases between the germline ends.

This sequence joins TRBV28 and TRBJ1-5; D gene unclear. This CDR3 comprises 12 residues. Trimming pared 7 bases from V and 11 bases from J, leaving 15 bases between. Germline CDR1 and CDR2: MDHEN and SYDVKM. CDR3 amino acids: CASTRLEGTQHF. Written as DNA, the CDR3 is TGTGCCAGCACCCGCTTAGAAGGGACCCAGCATTTT.

The chain uses TRBV18 and TRBJ1-5; possible D gene TRBD1, 5 bases. CDR3 length: 14 residues. The germline V gene encodes CDR1 KGHSH and CDR2 LQKENI. The germline V and J ends were trimmed by 3 bases and 2 bases, with 8 bases remaining between them. The CDR3 reads CASSPWGGNQPQHF. Written as DNA, the CDR3 is TGTGCCAGCTCACCCTGGGGCGGCAATCAGCCCCAGCATTTT.

A word on this clone: The same CDR3 also results from other DNA sequences found in this sample. The J gene is TRBJ2-7, the V gene TRBV14; D is uncertain. The CDR3 consists of 15 residues. From germline, CDR1 is SGHDN and CDR2 FVKESK. Deletions cut 2 bases from V and 1 base from J, with 12 bases between. DNA for the CDR3: TGTGCCAGCAGCCAACAGACTGCGAGTTCCTACGAGCAGTACTTC. It translates to CASSQQTASSYEQYF.